This T cell receptor beta chain was documented in a study of blood T cells in healthy people across ages. Regarding the study as a whole: Estimates drawn from one million T cells were deemed to understate diversity. Correlation between TCR beta diversity and naive T cell percentage was strong. Unsorted PBMC input precluded a conclusive naive versus antigen-experienced comparison.

There are a few counts of this clonotype. Antigen: not known. It was with a sample-barcoded 5' primer and a J-beta primer mix that a second PCR of about 7 to 12 cycles was run. TCRdb processed the 5' RACE reads anew with MiXCR; each CDR3 protein has one entry. The sample includes 800,000 to 950,000 distinct CDR3 sequences, under 50% of them seen just once. The V and J ends lost 6 bases and 4 bases respectively, with 15 bases between them. In germline, CDR1 is MNHEY, CDR2 SVGEGT. The CDR3 has 15 amino acids. Input material: blood. The receptor was derived from a man aged 25 to 40 in good health. The J gene is TRBJ2-2, the V gene TRBV6-2 or TRBV6-3; D perhaps matches TRBD2 (6 bases). CDR3: CASSPAAGLTGELFF. The CDR3 DNA sequence: TGTGCCAGCAGCCCCGCGGCGGGGCTCACCGGGGAGCTGTTTTTT.